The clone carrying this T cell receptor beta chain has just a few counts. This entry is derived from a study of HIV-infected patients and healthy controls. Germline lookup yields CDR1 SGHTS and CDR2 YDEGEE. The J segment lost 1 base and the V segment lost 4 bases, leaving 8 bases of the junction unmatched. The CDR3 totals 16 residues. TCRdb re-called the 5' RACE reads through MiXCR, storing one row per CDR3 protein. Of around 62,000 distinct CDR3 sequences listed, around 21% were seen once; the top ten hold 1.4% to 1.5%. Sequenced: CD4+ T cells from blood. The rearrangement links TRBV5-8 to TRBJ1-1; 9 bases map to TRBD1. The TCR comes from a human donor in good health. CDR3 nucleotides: TGTGCCAGCAGCCCAACAGGGGGCGGTGGGAACACTGAAGCTTTCTTT. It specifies CASSPTGGGGNTEAFF.